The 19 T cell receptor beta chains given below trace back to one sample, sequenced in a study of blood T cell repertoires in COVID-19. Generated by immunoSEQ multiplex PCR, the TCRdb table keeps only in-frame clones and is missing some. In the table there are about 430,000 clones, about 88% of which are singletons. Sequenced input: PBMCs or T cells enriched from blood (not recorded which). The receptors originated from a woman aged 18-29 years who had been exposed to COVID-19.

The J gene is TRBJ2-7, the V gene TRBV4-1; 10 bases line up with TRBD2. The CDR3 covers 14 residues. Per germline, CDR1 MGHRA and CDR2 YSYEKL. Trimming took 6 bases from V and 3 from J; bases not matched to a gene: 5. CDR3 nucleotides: TGCGCCAGCAGTCGACTAGCGGGTGACTACGAGCAGTACTTC. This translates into CASSRLAGDYEQYF.

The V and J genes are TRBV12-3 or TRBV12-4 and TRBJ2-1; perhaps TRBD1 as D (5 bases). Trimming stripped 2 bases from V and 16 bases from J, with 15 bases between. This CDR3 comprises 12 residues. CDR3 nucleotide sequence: TGTGCCAGCAGTTTACACCAATACAGGTGTTTCTTC. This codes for CASSLHQYRCFF.

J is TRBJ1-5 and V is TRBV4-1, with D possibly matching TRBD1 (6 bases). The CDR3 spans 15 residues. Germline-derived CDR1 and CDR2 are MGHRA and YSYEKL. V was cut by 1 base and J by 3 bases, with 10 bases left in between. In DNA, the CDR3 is TGCGCCAGCAGCCAAGGGGGACAATTCAATCAGCCCCAGCATTTT. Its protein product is CASSQGGQFNQPQHF.

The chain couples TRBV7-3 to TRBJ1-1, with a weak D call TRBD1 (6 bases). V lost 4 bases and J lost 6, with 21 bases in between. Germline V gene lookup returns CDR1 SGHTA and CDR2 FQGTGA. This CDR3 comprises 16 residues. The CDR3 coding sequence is TGTGCCAGCAGCTATTACCCCAGGGGCGCCGACGCTGAAGCTTTCTTT. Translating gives CASSYYPRGADAEAFF.

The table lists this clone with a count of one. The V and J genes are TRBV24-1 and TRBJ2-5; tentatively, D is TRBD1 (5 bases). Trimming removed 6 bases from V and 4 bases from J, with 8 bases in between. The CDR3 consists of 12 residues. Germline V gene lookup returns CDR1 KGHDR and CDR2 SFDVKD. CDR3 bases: TGTGCCACCAGTTTCCAGGGAGAGACCCAGTACTTC. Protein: CATSFQGETQYF.

The CDR3 nucleotides are TGTGCCAGCTCACCCATTACAGGGAACACTGAAGCTTTCTTT. Protein product: CASSPITGNTEAFF. V gene TRBV18 combines with J gene TRBJ1-1, with D possibly being TRBD1 (5 bases). Germline V CDR1 and CDR2: KGHSH, LQKENI. This CDR3 contains 14 residues. Between the trimmed V and J ends, which lost 3 bases and 1 base, there was a span of 9 bases.

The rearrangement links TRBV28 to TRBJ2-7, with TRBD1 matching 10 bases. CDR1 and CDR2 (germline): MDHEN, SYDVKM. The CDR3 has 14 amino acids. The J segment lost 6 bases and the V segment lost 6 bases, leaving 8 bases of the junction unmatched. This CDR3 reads CASSRDRGVPEQYF. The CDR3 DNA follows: TGTGCCAGCAGCCGGGACAGGGGAGTTCCCGAGCAGTACTTC.

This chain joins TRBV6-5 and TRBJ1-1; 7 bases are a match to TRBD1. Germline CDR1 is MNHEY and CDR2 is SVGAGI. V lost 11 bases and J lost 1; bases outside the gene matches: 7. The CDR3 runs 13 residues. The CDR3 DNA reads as TGTGCCGGCTCCGGGACAGCGAACACTGAAGCTTTCTTT. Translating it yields CAGSGTANTEAFF.

The CDR3 sequence: CSVEELTGTHYGYTF. The DNA of the CDR3 is TGCAGCGTTGAAGAATTGACAGGGACACACTATGGCTACACCTTC. V usage is TRBV29-1 and J usage is TRBJ1-2; TRBD1 agrees at 7 bases. V dropped 0 bases and J dropped 3; count of bases not matched to a gene: 7. CDR1 SQVTM and CDR2 ANQGSEA come from the germline V gene. This CDR3 has 15 residues.

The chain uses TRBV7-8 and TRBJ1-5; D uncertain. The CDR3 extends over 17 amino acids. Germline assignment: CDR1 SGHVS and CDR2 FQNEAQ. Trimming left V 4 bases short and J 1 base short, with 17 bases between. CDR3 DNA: TGTGCCAGCAGCTCAAGGCTCGACCCGGGGAGCAATCAGCCCCAGCATTTT. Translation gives CASSSRLDPGSNQPQHF.

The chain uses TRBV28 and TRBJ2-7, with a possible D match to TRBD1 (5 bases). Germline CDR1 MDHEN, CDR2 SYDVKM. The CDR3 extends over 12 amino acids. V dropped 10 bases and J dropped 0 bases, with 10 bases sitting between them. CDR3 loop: CAINRRSYEQYF. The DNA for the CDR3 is TGTGCCATTAACAGGCGCTCCTACGAGCAGTACTTC.

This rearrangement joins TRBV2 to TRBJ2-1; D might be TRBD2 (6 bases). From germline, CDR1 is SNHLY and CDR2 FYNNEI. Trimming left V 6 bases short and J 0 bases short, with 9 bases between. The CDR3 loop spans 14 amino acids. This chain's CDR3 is CASRSGSSYNEQFF. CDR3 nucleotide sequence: TGTGCCAGCAGATCCGGGAGCTCCTACAATGAGCAGTTCTTC.

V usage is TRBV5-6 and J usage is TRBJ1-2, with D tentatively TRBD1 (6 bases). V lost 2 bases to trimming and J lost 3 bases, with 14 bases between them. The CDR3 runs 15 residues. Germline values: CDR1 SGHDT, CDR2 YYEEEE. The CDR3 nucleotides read TGTGCCAGCAGCTTCGGGTACAGGGAATACTATGGCTACACCTTC. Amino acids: CASSFGYREYYGYTF.

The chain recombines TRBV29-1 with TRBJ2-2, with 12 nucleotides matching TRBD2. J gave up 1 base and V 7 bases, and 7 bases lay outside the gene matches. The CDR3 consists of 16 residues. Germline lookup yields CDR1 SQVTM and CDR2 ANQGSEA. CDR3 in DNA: TGCAGCGCCCGACTAGCGGGGGCCGAGAACACCGGGGAGCTGTTTTTT. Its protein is CSARLAGAENTGELFF.

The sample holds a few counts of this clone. CDR3 amino acids: CASSPGTGGAEEQYF. For the CDR3, the DNA is TGTGCCAGCAGCCCCGGGACAGGGGGCGCGGAAGAGCAGTACTTC. The chain links TRBV7-9 to TRBJ2-7, with TRBD1 identical over 12 bases. V lost 5 bases, J lost 7 bases, and 9 bases stayed unmatched. This CDR3 comprises 15 residues. Germline CDR1 SEHNR, CDR2 FQNEAQ (reference sequence).

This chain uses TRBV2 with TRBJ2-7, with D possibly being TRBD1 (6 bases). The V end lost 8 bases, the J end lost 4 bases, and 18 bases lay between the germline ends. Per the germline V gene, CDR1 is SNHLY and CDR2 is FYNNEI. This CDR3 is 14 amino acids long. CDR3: CASFFWDISYEQYF. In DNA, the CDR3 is TGTGCCAGCTTTTTTTGGGACATAAGTTACGAGCAGTACTTC.

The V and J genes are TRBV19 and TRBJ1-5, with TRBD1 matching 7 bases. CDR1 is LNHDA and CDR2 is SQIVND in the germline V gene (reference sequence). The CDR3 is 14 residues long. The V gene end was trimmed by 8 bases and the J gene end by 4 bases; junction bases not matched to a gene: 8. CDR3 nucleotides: TGTGCCAGTGATAATCAGGGGGGTAATCAGCCCCAGCATTTT. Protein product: CASDNQGGNQPQHF.

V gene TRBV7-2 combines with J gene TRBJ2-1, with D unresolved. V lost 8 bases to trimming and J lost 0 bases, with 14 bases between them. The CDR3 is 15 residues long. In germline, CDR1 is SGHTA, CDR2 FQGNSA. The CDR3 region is CASRVGYLSYNEQFF. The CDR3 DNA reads TGTGCCAGCCGAGTTGGTTATCTCTCCTACAATGAGCAGTTCTTC.

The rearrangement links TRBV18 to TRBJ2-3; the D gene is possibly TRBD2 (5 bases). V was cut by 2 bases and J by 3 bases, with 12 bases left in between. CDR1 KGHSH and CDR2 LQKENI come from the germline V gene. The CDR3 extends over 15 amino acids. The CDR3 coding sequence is TGTGCCAGCTCACCAGGCGGAGGTTGGACAGATACGCAGTATTTT. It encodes CASSPGGGWTDTQYF.